This T cell receptor (beta chain) was observed in a study of human T cells and chemical hapten exposure. The wider study: Each patient's scalp received weekly diphenylcyclopropenone throughout the approximately 23-week study. Study results and caveats: There were significantly more large CDR3 similarity clusters among expanded TCRs than among controls.

This CDR3 comprises 11 residues. Germline V gene lookup returns CDR1 ENHRY and CDR2 SYGVKD. The V and J ends lost 4 bases and 3 bases respectively, with 2 bases between them. TCRdb itself ran the RACE reads through MiXCR, one entry per CDR3 protein. The sample records about 340,000 distinct CDR3 sequences, approximately 6.3% being singletons. Described time point: patch test 1, 2 weeks after DPC sensitization. Sample treatment: therapeutic diphenylcyclopropenone sensitization with weekly scalp DPC. This clonotype has at least ten counts. Its matching antigen is unknown. This sequence joins TRBV10-3 and TRBJ2-3; D gene unclear. This sequence originates from a woman between 18 and 29 years old with alopecia areata. Some clones in this sample may be carry-over from other donors' samples. Specimen: whole blood, collected in connection with sensitization to the hapten diphenylcyclopropenone (DPC). The CDR3 sequence: CAISGTDTQYF. The CDR3 DNA reads TGTGCCATCAGTGGGACAGATACGCAGTATTTT.